This is a list of T cell receptor beta chains from one sample in a study of Graves' ophthalmopathy and Graves' hyperthyroidism. MiXCR was run by TCRdb on the multiplex PCR reads, yielding one entry per CDR3 protein. The sample lists 650,000 to 900,000 distinct CDR3 sequences, around 40% occurring once. Material for sequencing was peripheral blood. The receptors were sampled from an adult man with Graves' ophthalmopathy. Both conserved end residues are part of each CDR3. The D gene is left open where the match is weak. Only part of the rows carry a size: once, few, many, or a class if the clone is expanded.

v_call	clone_size	d_call	j_call	cdr3_aa	cdr3_nt
TRBV20-1	few	-	TRBJ2-5	CSASSVRQETQYF	TGCAGTGCTAGTAGCGTACGACAAGAGACCCAGTACTTC
TRBV10-3	-	-	TRBJ1-1	CAISEMGDDTEAFF	TGTGCCATCAGTGAGATGGGTGATGATACTGAAGCTTTCTTT
TRBV2	-	-	TRBJ1-2	CASSIAHYGYTF	TGTGCCAGCAGTATAGCCCACTATGGCTACACCTTC
TRBV5-6	-	TRBD1	TRBJ1-1	CASVTTGTGNTEAFF	TGTGCCAGCGTGACCACCGGGACAGGGAACACTGAAGCTTTCTTT
TRBV5-1	-	TRBD2	TRBJ2-7	CASSPRQRGPYEQYF	TGCGCCAGCAGCCCGCGCCAGCGGGGCCCCTACGAGCAGTACTTC
TRBV2	-	-	TRBJ1-2	CASIAQDRSYGYTF	TGTGCCAGCATTGCCCAAGACAGGAGTTATGGCTACACCTTC
TRBV11-2	-	-	TRBJ2-7	CASSLVLEGPQYF	TGTGCCAGCAGCTTAGTTTTAGAGGGCCCGCAGTACTTC
TRBV29-1	many	TRBD2	TRBJ2-7	CSVGLADYEQYF	TGCAGCGTTGGACTAGCGGACTACGAGCAGTACTTC
TRBV4-1	few	TRBD2	TRBJ2-5	CASSGGTNQETQYF	TGTGCCAGCAGCGGTGGGACTAACCAAGAGACCCAGTACTTC
TRBV20-1	many	-	TRBJ1-2	CSATGLAGGGNYGYTF	TGCAGTGCTACCGGTCTGGCAGGCGGAGGCAACTATGGCTACACCTTC
TRBV7-8	many	-	TRBJ2-2	CASRPGRTGELFF	TGTGCCAGCAGGCCGGGTCGCACCGGGGAGCTGTTTTTT
TRBV20-1	few	-	TRBJ2-2	CSARMAGDTGELFF	TGCAGTGCTAGAATGGCAGGGGACACCGGGGAGCTGTTTTTT
TRBV7-9	many	-	TRBJ2-2	CASSLAFGELFF	TGTGCCAGCAGCTTAGCGTTCGGGGAGCTGTTTTTT
TRBV25-1	many	-	TRBJ2-7	CASSGTLWRHF	TGTGCCAGCAGTGGGACACTCTGGAGGCACTTC